Below, one T cell receptor beta chain is given with its context. Its antigen is not yet known. No much larger clone is present one base from it, and per-base qualities are unavailable. To prepare the library, the immunoSEQ multiplex PCR assay was applied. Processing in the source paper ran as follows. A statistical classification framework was built to diagnose cytomegalovirus status from the catalog of TCR beta chain sequences. Entries here come from immuneACCESS through TCRdb and include only in-frame sequences with V and J called. Some clones fail to appear in such tables; in the studies checked, an unresolved V gene covers under half of the shortfall, and the cause of the remainder is unknown. That table gives V, J and clone size, and the DNA gave D and trimming. This sample lists 150,000 to 200,000 clones; roughly 82% were detected once. Jointly, the top ten make up roughly 7% of the sample.

This specimen comes from a study of cytomegalovirus exposure and HLA in healthy donors listed by TCRdb under 2017. For context, the study as a whole: According to a later analysis, the roughly 120 validation repertoires were produced on the same platform as the roughly 720 repertoires of the first cohort. The study aimed to test whether signatures of past pathogen exposure could be identified by cataloging public T cell receptors. Besides the first cohort of 666 subjects, a separate validation cohort made up of around 120 different subjects was used. To predict cytomegalovirus infection status, the study brought together high-throughput TCR immunosequencing, statistical association of individual TCRs with disease status, and machine learning.

The donors belonged to the validation cohort of over a hundred subjects, which was separate from the roughly 700-subject first cohort. V is pared back by 2 bases and J by 7 bases, with 18 bases lying between the germline termini. The CDR3 sequence holds 15 residues, the cysteine and phenylalanine included. Only CDR3 DNA remains: 45 bases, in frame from the first base. CDR1 SGHTA and CDR2 FQGNSA are derived from the germline V gene. What the research found in general, with its limitations: A later analysis found that TCRs clustered in the first cohort also tended to co-occur in the roughly 120 validation repertoires, with 90% to 95% of cluster scores above 0. In both the original and validation cohorts, the classifier was reported to diagnose cytomegalovirus status with high specificity and sensitivity. The authors suggested that the approach could potentially be extended to other disease states and immunological phenotypes. In the study, around 150 TCR beta chains were listed as associated with cytomegalovirus. Most TCR sequences were observed very rarely across donors, whereas some public TCRs were present in many individuals. A few of the identified cytomegalovirus-associated TCR beta chains were confirmed in vitro to be specific for cytomegalovirus antigens. All 120 or so repertoires were used to score co-occurrence in the validation cohort in a later analysis, because that analysis had no HLA typing for the cohort.

This receptor was obtained from a man younger than 35 in good health and CMV-seropositive. This sequence uses TRBV7-2 and TRBJ2-7; TRBD2 could be the D gene, as 5 bases match. The source material was PBMCs. The DNA reads as follows: TGTGCCAGCAGCTTAAGCCTAGCATTGAATCGGGAGCAGTACTTC. This encodes CASSLSLALNREQYF.